This T cell receptor beta chain was captured by sequencing in a study of vaccination effects on CD4 cells after COVID-19. Sequencing was performed with immunoSEQ multiplex PCR; in TCRdb, only in-frame clones are kept and a portion is missing. Of nearly 30,000 clones in the sample, 65% to 90% were seen once. Using viral peptide pools, the ViraFEST assay grew out antigen-specific CD4+ T cells prior to sequencing. The authors isolated CD4+ T cells after nine to eleven days of culture. Of the BNT162b2 and mRNA-1273 vaccines, participants received two doses of one or the other. With regard to this clone: What it recognizes is unknown.

V lost 5 bases and J lost 4, with 9 bases in between. The CDR3 is 13 amino acids. Germline V gene data show CDR1 as SGHTA and CDR2 as FQGNSA. This receptor was obtained from a human donor who received a COVID-19 vaccine. Some clones in this sample may be carry-over from other donors' samples. This chain joins TRBV7-2 and TRBJ1-3; D might be TRBD1 (5 bases). The sample here was CD4+ T cells from PBMCs cultured with SARS-CoV-2 spike peptides, taken after COVID-19 vaccination. For the CDR3, the DNA is TGTGCCAGCAGCCCAGCAGGGGGAAACACCATATATTTT. Its translation: CASSPAGGNTIYF.